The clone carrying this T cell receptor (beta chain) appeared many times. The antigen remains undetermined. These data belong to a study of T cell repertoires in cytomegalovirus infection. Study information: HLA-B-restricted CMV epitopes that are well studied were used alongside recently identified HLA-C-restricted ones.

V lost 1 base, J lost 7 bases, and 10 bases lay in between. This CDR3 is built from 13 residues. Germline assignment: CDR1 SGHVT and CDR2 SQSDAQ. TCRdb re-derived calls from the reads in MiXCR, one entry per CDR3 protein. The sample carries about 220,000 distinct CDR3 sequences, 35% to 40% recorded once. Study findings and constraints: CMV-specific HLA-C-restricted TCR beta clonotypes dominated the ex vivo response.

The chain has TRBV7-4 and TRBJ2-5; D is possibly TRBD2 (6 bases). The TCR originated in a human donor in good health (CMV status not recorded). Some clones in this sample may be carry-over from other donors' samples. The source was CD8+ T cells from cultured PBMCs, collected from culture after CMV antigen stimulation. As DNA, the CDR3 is TGTGCCAGCAGCTTAGGACCAGCGGGGACCCAGTACTTC. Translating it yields CASSLGPAGTQYF.